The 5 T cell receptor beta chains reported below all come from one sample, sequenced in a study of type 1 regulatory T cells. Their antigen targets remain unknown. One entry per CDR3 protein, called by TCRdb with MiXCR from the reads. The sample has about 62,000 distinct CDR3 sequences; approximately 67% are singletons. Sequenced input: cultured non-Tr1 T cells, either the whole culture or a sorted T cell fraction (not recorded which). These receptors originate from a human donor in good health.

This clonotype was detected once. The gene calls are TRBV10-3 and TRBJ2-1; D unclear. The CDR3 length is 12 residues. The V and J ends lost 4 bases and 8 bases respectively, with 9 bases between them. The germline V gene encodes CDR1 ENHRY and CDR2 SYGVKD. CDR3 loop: CAISVGEHEQFF. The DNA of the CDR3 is TGTGCCATCAGTGTGGGCGAGCATGAGCAGTTCTTC.

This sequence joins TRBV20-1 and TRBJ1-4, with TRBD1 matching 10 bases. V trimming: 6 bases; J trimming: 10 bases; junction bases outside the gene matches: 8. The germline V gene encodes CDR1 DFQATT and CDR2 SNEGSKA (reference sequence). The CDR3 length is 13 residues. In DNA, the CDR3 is TGCAGTGCAGGGACAGGGGCGATCGGAAAACTGTTTTTT. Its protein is CSAGTGAIGKLFF.

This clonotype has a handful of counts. CDR3 in amino acids: CSARRGQNNQPQHF. CDR3 in DNA: TGCAGTGCTAGGCGGGGCCAGAACAATCAGCCCCAGCATTTT. The V and J genes are TRBV20-1 and TRBJ1-5; tentative D call: TRBD1 (5 bases). Looked up from germline, CDR1 is DFQATT and CDR2 is SNEGSKA (reference sequence). The CDR3 has 14 amino acids. Trimming left V 3 bases short and J 3 bases short, with 12 bases between.

Here the CDR3 reads CAWSEPNTEAFF. Here the CDR3 DNA reads TGTGCCTGGAGTGAACCGAACACTGAAGCTTTCTTT. V and J are TRBV30 and TRBJ1-1, with D uncertain. Between the trimmed V and J ends, which lost 1 base and 1 base, there was a span of 4 bases. The germline gives CDR1 GTSNPN, CDR2 SVGIG (reference sequence). The CDR3 contains 12 residues.

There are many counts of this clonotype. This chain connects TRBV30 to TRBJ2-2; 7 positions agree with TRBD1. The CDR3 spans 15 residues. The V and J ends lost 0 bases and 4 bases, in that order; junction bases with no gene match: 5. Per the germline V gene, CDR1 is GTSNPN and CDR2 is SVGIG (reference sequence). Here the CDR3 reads CAWSVGGRGTGELFF. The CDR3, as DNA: TGTGCCTGGAGTGTAGGGGGCAGGGGCACCGGGGAGCTGTTTTTT.